The entry below describes one T cell receptor (beta chain). Profiling relied on immunoSEQ multiplex PCR, and the TCRdb table lists in-frame clones only, not all of them. There are fewer than 300,000 clones in the sample; approximately 87% occur only once, and 8% to 9.5% lies in the top ten. The data stem from a study of blood T cell repertoires in COVID-19. CDR1 and CDR2 (germline): KGHSH, LQKENI. The CDR3 consists of 13 residues. V shed 3 bases, J shed 6 bases, and the junction held 2 bases outside the gene matches. V is TRBV18 and J is TRBJ1-2, with TRBD1 identical over 9 bases. The TCR comes from a human donor in a cohort sampled during active COVID-19. Sequencing was done on a sample of peripheral blood. CDR3 in amino acids: CASSPGQGNGYTF. The CDR3 DNA is TGTGCCAGCTCACCGGGACAGGGCAATGGCTACACCTTC.